These 14 T cell receptor beta chains originate from one sample sequenced in a study of blood T cell repertoires in COVID-19. Only in-frame clones appear in the TCRdb table, and some are missing; sequencing was by immunoSEQ multiplex PCR. The top ten hold roughly 7.6% of the sample, which has about 200,000 clones, roughly 80% seen once. Sample: peripheral blood. Receptors originate from an elderly woman with COVID-19, enrolled during active disease.

Concerning this clone itself: The junction shows a germline mismatch at one end, possibly a read error. V is TRBV5-1 and J is TRBJ1-2, with 7 bases matching TRBD1. Germline lookup yields CDR1 SGHRS and CDR2 YFSETQ. The CDR3 has 13 amino acids. The CDR3: CASNSPGTALYLF. CDR3 DNA: TGCGCCAGCAACTCCCCCGGGACAGCCCTTTACCTCTTC.

The V gene is TRBV28, the J gene TRBJ2-1; the D is unclear. Germline CDR1 MDHEN, CDR2 SYDVKM. V lost 3 bases and J lost 0, with 15 bases in between. This CDR3 has 17 residues. The CDR3 sequence is CASSFASPITSYNEQFF. DNA for the CDR3: TGTGCCAGCAGTTTCGCGTCCCCCATAACCTCCTACAATGAGCAGTTCTTC.

The genes are TRBV7-2 and TRBJ2-3, with 8 nucleotides matching TRBD2. V gave up 1 base and J gave up 6 bases; unmatched junction bases: 6. CDR1 SGHTA and CDR2 FQGNSA come from the germline V gene. This CDR3 contains 15 residues. The CDR3 nucleotides are TGTGCCAGCAGCTTAGGGGCCTTAGCGGGGGATACGCAGTATTTT. Its protein is CASSLGALAGDTQYF.

The chain is built from TRBV6-5 and TRBJ1-5; tentative D call: TRBD1 (6 bases). This CDR3 is built from 13 residues. Between the trimmed V and J ends, which lost 6 bases and 9 bases, there was a span of 15 bases. Germline CDR1 is MNHEY and CDR2 is SVGAGI. DNA for the CDR3: TGTGCCAGCAGAAAGCAGGGGCCAGGGCCCCAGCATTTT. Encoded protein: CASRKQGPGPQHF.

This sequence joins TRBV4-1 and TRBJ1-5; tentative D call: TRBD1 (5 bases). The V gene lost 0 bases and the J gene lost 6 bases, with 21 bases spanning the gap. The CDR3 sequence is 18 residues long. Germline V CDR1 and CDR2: MGHRA, YSYEKL. CDR3 residues: CASSQDQPGAGRSQPQHF. CDR3 bases: TGCGCCAGCAGCCAAGATCAGCCCGGAGCAGGGCGTAGTCAGCCCCAGCATTTT.

The CDR3 protein is CASSRRGGADLSYEQYF. In nucleotides, the CDR3 is TGTGCCAGCAGCCGCAGAGGAGGAGCGGATCTCTCCTACGAGCAGTACTTC. This rearrangement joins TRBV9 to TRBJ2-7, with D perhaps TRBD2 (5 bases). Between the trimmed V and J ends, which lost 4 bases and 0 bases, there was a span of 20 bases. The CDR3 is 17 amino acids. The V gene's germline CDR1 is SGDLS and CDR2 YYNGEE.

The chain combines TRBV27 with TRBJ1-1; TRBD1 matches at 8 bases. This CDR3 is 16 amino acids long. Germline V CDR1 and CDR2: MNHEY, SMNVEV (reference sequence). Trimming at V came to 8 bases and at J to 11 bases, leaving 22 bases not matched to a gene. CDR3 in DNA: TGTGCCAGCCAGCCGGACTTCCAGGGACAGGCCCGCGGGGCTTTCTTT. This codes for CASQPDFQGQARGAFF.

V is TRBV19 and J is TRBJ2-2; perhaps TRBD1 as D (6 bases). The length of the CDR3 is 14 residues. CDR1 LNHDA and CDR2 SQIVND come from the germline V gene (reference sequence). Trimming pared 6 bases from V and 0 bases from J, leaving 8 bases between. In DNA, the CDR3 is TGTGCCAGTAGGCACAGGGCGAACACCGGGGAGCTGTTTTTT. It translates to CASRHRANTGELFF.

The chain is built from TRBV7-3 and TRBJ1-2; maybe TRBD1 (6 bases). CDR3 length: 14 amino acids. Per the germline V gene, CDR1 is SGHTA and CDR2 is FQGTGA. Trimming took 2 bases from V and 8 from J, leaving 15 bases between them. The CDR3 loop is CASSLGNPGVGYTF. The CDR3 DNA follows: TGTGCCAGCAGCTTAGGCAACCCAGGGGTCGGCTACACCTTC.

The chain recombines TRBV19 with TRBJ2-5; 11 positions match TRBD2. Germline trimming cut 5 bases from V and 2 bases from J; bases unmatched to any gene: 7. The CDR3 consists of 16 residues. CDR1 is LNHDA, CDR2 SQIVND, per germline (reference sequence). The CDR3 loop is CASSALAGGRQETQYF. The CDR3 region has the DNA TGTGCCAGTAGTGCCCTAGCGGGAGGTCGGCAAGAGACCCAGTACTTC. The full variable domain, in which reference TRBV19 and TRBJ2-5 provide the parts outside the CDR3, is DGGITQSPKYLFRKEGQNVTLSCEQNLNHDAMYWYRQDPGQGLRLIYYSQIVNDFQKGDIAEGYSVSREKKESFPLTVTSAQKNPTAFYLCASSALAGGRQETQYFGPGTRLLVL.

The rearrangement links TRBV10-3 to TRBJ2-7; TRBD1 matches at 7 bases. V dropped 4 bases and J dropped 7; count of bases not matched to a gene: 13. Germline lookup yields CDR1 ENHRY and CDR2 SYGVKD. There are 15 residues in the CDR3. The CDR3 bases are TGTGCCATCAGTGTGGGGACAGTGAGTAAGGGGGAGCAGTACTTC. Protein sequence: CAISVGTVSKGEQYF.

This chain uses TRBV18 with TRBJ1-1; D gene ambiguous. Trimming removed 5 bases at V and 2 bases at J, with 9 bases between. There are 13 residues in the CDR3. Germline CDR1 and CDR2: KGHSH and LQKENI. CDR3 loop: CASSTVLNTEAFF. Written as DNA, the CDR3 is TGTGCCAGCTCAACAGTCCTCAACACTGAAGCTTTCTTT.

The J gene is TRBJ2-2, the V gene TRBV3-1 (or the pseudogene TRBV3-2); 7 bases map to TRBD1. The CDR3 is made up of 16 amino acids. The germline CDR1 and CDR2 sequences are LGHDT and YNNKEL (reference sequence). V lost 1 base to trimming and J lost 1 base; unmatched junction nucleotides: 3. The CDR3 protein is CASSQGWDRNTGELFF. The DNA for the CDR3 is TGTGCCAGCAGCCAAGGGTGGGACAGGAACACCGGGGAGCTGTTTTTT.

The chain combines TRBV7-2 with TRBJ2-7; D perhaps matches TRBD2 (6 bases). Germline V gene lookup returns CDR1 SGHTA and CDR2 FQGNSA. V gave up 1 base and J gave up 4 bases, with 20 bases separating them. The CDR3 sequence is 17 residues long. CDR3 protein: CASSLVGGARATYEQYF. The CDR3 DNA is TGTGCCAGCAGCTTAGTTGGAGGGGCGCGGGCGACTTACGAGCAGTACTTC. The entire variable domain, with the rest obtained from reference TRBV7-2 and TRBJ2-7, is as follows: GAGVSQSPSNKVTEKGKDVELRCDPISGHTALYWYRQSLGQGLEFLIYFQGNSAPDKSGLPSDRFSAERTGGSVSTLTIQRTQQEDSAVYLCASSLVGGARATYEQYFGPGTRLTVT.